This TCR beta chain emerged from a study of blood T cell repertoires in COVID-19. As for the study in general: The cDNA or gDNA used as material had been derived from T cells, B-cell-depleted T cells, or PBMCs.

Categorization into cohorts depended on clinical history that participants reported. The CDR3 contains 15 residues. Trimming pared 11 bases from V and 2 bases from J, leaving 19 bases between. Germline assignment: CDR1 ENHRY and CDR2 SYGVKD. Only in-frame clones appear in the TCRdb table, and some are missing; sequencing was by immunoSEQ multiplex PCR. The sample gives hundreds of thousands of clones, about 85% of which show up once; 6.5% to 9.5% is in the top ten. V and J are TRBV10-3 and TRBJ1-3, with D perhaps matching TRBD1 (6 bases). The sequenced sample was PBMCs or T cells enriched from blood (not recorded which). This receptor was identified in a woman aged 60 to 75 who had recovered from COVID-19. The CDR3: CAYSPTTGTGNTIYF. The CDR3 nucleotides read TGTGCCTACAGCCCTACCACAGGGACTGGAAACACCATATATTTT.